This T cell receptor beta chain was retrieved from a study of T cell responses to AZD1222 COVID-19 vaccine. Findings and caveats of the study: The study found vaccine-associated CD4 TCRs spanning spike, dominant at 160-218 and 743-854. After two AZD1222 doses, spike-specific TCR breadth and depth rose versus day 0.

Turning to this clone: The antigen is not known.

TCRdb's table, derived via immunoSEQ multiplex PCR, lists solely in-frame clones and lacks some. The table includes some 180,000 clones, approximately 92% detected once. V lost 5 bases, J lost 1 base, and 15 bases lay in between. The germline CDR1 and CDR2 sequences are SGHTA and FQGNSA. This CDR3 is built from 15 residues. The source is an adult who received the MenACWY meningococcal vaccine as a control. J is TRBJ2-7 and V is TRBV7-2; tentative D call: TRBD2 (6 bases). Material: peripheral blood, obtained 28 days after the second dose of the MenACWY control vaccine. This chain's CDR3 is CASSQTGVISYEQYF. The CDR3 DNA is TGTGCCAGCAGCCAGACGGGGGTCATATCCTACGAGCAGTACTTC. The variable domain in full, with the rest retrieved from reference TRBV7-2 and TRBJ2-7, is GAGVSQSPSNKVTEKGKDVELRCDPISGHTALYWYRQSLGQGLEFLIYFQGNSAPDKSGLPSDRFSAERTGGSVSTLTIQRTQQEDSAVYLCASSQTGVISYEQYFGPGTRLTVT.